This TCR beta chain was found in a study of cytomegalovirus exposure and HLA in healthy donors. Study results and limitations: Reports credit the classifier with highly specific, highly sensitive diagnosis of cytomegalovirus status.

About this clone itself: Its antigen is not known.

V shed 3 bases and J 1 base; nucleotides not matched to a gene: 0. The CDR3 contains 13 residues. The germline V gene encodes CDR1 LNHDA and CDR2 SQIVND (reference sequence). The PCR contained 60 Vbeta and 13 Jbeta primers. Generated by immunoSEQ multiplex PCR, the TCRdb table keeps only in-frame clones and is missing some. The sample includes fewer than 200,000 clones, 76% of them seen just once. The receptor was derived from a man in his 60s in good health and CMV-seronegative. What was sequenced was PBMCs. This sequence joins TRBV19 and TRBJ2-7; 7 nucleotides agree with TRBD1. Here the CDR3 reads CASSMTGSYEQYF. In nucleotides, the CDR3 is TGTGCCAGTAGTATGACAGGGTCCTACGAGCAGTACTTC. Full variable domain (remainder filled in from reference TRBV19 and TRBJ2-7): DGGITQSPKYLFRKEGQNVTLSCEQNLNHDAMYWYRQDPGQGLRLIYYSQIVNDFQKGDIAEGYSVSREKKESFPLTVTSAQKNPTAFYLCASSMTGSYEQYFGPGTRLTVT.